These 18 T cell receptor beta chains share one sample of origin, sequenced in a study of CD8+CD57+ T cells in acquired aplastic anemia. TCR beta VDJ and CDR3 were profiled, and genomic DNA was the template. TCRdb processed the reads anew with MiXCR; each CDR3 protein has one entry. Among more than 150,000 distinct CDR3 sequences listed, approximately 48% were seen once. Before being chosen for sequencing, patients had shown CD8+CD57+ cell expansion by flow cytometry. Sequenced input: sorted CD4+, CD8+, or CD8+CD57+ T cells (not recorded which) from PBMCs. The source of these receptors is a human donor with aplastic anemia.

This rearrangement joins TRBV10-3 to TRBJ1-4, with D tentatively TRBD1 (6 bases). The germline CDR1 and CDR2 sequences are ENHRY and SYGVKD. This CDR3 is 14 amino acids long. The V gene lost 2 bases and the J gene lost 11 bases, with 15 bases spanning the gap. CDR3 amino acids: CAISEPRGAGKLFF. In DNA, the CDR3 is TGTGCCATCAGTGAGCCGCGGGGGGCAGGGAAACTGTTTTTT.

This chain links TRBV19 with TRBJ1-2; D is undetermined. Trimming shortened V by 7 bases and J by 7 bases, and 10 bases separated the two germline ends. Germline-derived CDR1 and CDR2 are LNHDA and SQIVND (reference sequence). CDR3 length: 11 residues. This CDR3 is CASTPRGGYTF. CDR3 sequence (DNA): TGTGCCAGTACGCCCCGGGGTGGCTACACCTTC. The variable domain in full, completed from reference TRBV19 and TRBJ1-2, reads DGGITQSPKYLFRKEGQNVTLSCEQNLNHDAMYWYRQDPGQGLRLIYYSQIVNDFQKGDIAEGYSVSREKKESFPLTVTSAQKNPTAFYLCASTPRGGYTFGSGTRLTVV.

This chain uses TRBV5-6 with TRBJ1-1, with no clear D. Trimming left V 2 bases short and J 6 bases short, with 8 bases between. Germline assignment: CDR1 SGHDT and CDR2 YYEEEE. This CDR3 spans 12 amino acids. The DNA of the CDR3 is TGTGCCAGCAGCTTATATCGGGCTGAAGCTTTCTTT. Protein product: CASSLYRAEAFF.

This clonotype was detected many times. The chain is built from TRBV4-1 and TRBJ1-6; no definite D call. The CDR3 runs 15 residues. Trimming shortened V by 5 bases and J by 2 bases, and 10 bases separated the two germline ends. Germline CDR1 MGHRA, CDR2 YSYEKL. The CDR3 loop is CASSSDLTYNSPLHF. DNA for the CDR3: TGCGCCAGCAGCTCGGACCTAACCTATAATTCACCCCTCCACTTT.

V is TRBV20-1 and J is TRBJ1-2, with unresolved D. Trimming cost V 3 bases and J 2 bases, with 10 bases left between them. This CDR3 spans 13 amino acids. Germline-derived CDR1 and CDR2 are DFQATT and SNEGSKA (reference sequence). CDR3 bases: TGCAGTGCTAGTGCACGGATAAACTATGGCTACACCTTC. It translates to CSASARINYGYTF.

This clonotype was seen repeatedly, ten times or more. V is TRBV2 and J is TRBJ2-1; TRBD1 aligns across 11 bases. This CDR3 has 15 residues. After removal of 6 bases from V and 2 bases from J, the junction contained 3 bases not matched to a gene. Germline V CDR1 and CDR2: SNHLY, FYNNEI. The CDR3 spells CASSGTGGTYNEQFF. The CDR3 DNA reads TGTGCCAGCAGCGGGACAGGGGGGACCTACAATGAGCAGTTCTTC. Using reference TRBV2 and TRBJ2-1 for the parts outside the CDR3, the full variable domain is EPEVTQTPSHQVTQMGQEVILRCVPISNHLYFYWYRQILGQKVEFLVSFYNNEISEKSEIFDDQFSVERPDGSNFTLKIRSTKLEDSAMYFCASSGTGGTYNEQFFGPGTRLTVL.

On this clonotype: One end of the junction fails to match germline, which may point to a read error. The chain joins TRBV10-3 to TRBJ2-3; 8 bases agree with TRBD1. Per germline, CDR1 ENHRY and CDR2 SYGVKD. The CDR3 loop spans 14 amino acids. CDR3 DNA: TGTGCCAGCAGTGGCCGGGACAGGAGAGATACGCAATATTTT. It specifies CASSGRDRRDTQYF.

Of note for this clonotype: Germline and junction disagree at one end, which may indicate a read error. The chain links TRBV19 to TRBJ1-4; 7 bases are a match to TRBD1. The CDR3 extends over 11 amino acids. The germline V gene has CDR1 LNHDA and CDR2 SQIVND (reference sequence). The CDR3, as DNA: TGTGCCAGTAAACCCCCCGCGACAGGGAAGTTT. Residues: CASKPPATGKF.

There are many counts of this clonotype. The gene calls are TRBV19 and TRBJ2-2; D gene uncertain. V lost 1 base to trimming and J lost 5 bases, with 8 bases between them. The CDR3 is 14 amino acids. The germline CDR1 and CDR2 sequences are LNHDA and SQIVND (reference sequence). This CDR3 is CASSIGIDTGELFF. CDR3 DNA sequence: TGTGCCAGTAGTATAGGGATCGATACCGGGGAGCTGTTTTTT. The full variable domain, rest sourced from reference TRBV19 and TRBJ2-2, is DGGITQSPKYLFRKEGQNVTLSCEQNLNHDAMYWYRQDPGQGLRLIYYSQIVNDFQKGDIAEGYSVSREKKESFPLTVTSAQKNPTAFYLCASSIGIDTGELFFGEGSRLTVL.

V gene TRBV7-2 combines with J gene TRBJ1-1; the D gene is possibly TRBD1 (5 bases). The length of the CDR3 is 14 residues. The germline V and J ends were trimmed by 8 bases and 0 bases, with 13 bases remaining between them. Per the germline V gene, CDR1 is SGHTA and CDR2 is FQGNSA. For the CDR3, the DNA is TGTGCCAGCGGAACCCAGGGACTGAACACTGAAGCTTTCTTT. The encoded protein is CASGTQGLNTEAFF. The whole variable domain, filled in from reference TRBV7-2 and TRBJ1-1, reads GAGVSQSPSNKVTEKGKDVELRCDPISGHTALYWYRQSLGQGLEFLIYFQGNSAPDKSGLPSDRFSAERTGGSVSTLTIQRTQQEDSAVYLCASGTQGLNTEAFFGQGTRLTVV.

This clonotype was recorded many times. The chain carries TRBV6-1 and TRBJ1-2; the D gene is possibly TRBD1 (6 bases). CDR3 length: 15 residues. Germline assignment: CDR1 MNHNS and CDR2 SASEGT. Trimming left V 6 bases short and J 3 bases short, with 17 bases between. The CDR3 DNA follows: TGTGCCAGCAGATCTGCGCGGGGGGCGGACTATGGCTACACCTTC. It specifies CASRSARGADYGYTF.

This clonotype was observed at least ten times. This chain joins TRBV7-9 and TRBJ1-4; 9 bases are shared with TRBD1. CDR1 is SEHNR and CDR2 is FQNEAQ in the germline V gene (reference sequence). This CDR3 region has 15 residues. J lost 7 bases, V lost 4 bases, and 7 bases had no gene match. The CDR3 protein is CASSSQTGGLEKLFF. For the CDR3, the DNA is TGTGCCAGCAGCTCCCAGACAGGGGGACTTGAAAAACTGTTTTTT. Combining the CDR3 with reference TRBV7-9 and TRBJ1-4 gives the whole variable domain DTGVSQNPRHKITKRGQNVTFRCDPISEHNRLYWYRQTLGQGPEFLTYFQNEAQLEKSRLLSDRFSAERPKGSFSTLEIQRTEQGDSAMYLCASSSQTGGLEKLFFGSGTQLSVL.

This clonotype was counted many times. The chain carries TRBV25-1 and TRBJ1-2; D gene uncertain. The CDR3 contains 14 residues. Germline V lookup: CDR1 MGHDK, CDR2 SYGVNS. Trimming cost V 5 bases and J 0 bases, with 10 bases left between them. The CDR3 DNA is TGTGCCAGCAGTTTGTCAGGCCCTAACTATGGCTACACCTTC. This encodes CASSLSGPNYGYTF.

The table lists this clonotype with a few counts. V usage is TRBV10-3 and J usage is TRBJ1-5, with a weak D call TRBD1 (5 bases). The germline V and J ends were trimmed by 4 bases and 7 bases, with 14 bases remaining between them. Germline V gene lookup returns CDR1 ENHRY and CDR2 SYGVKD. The CDR3 totals 14 residues. CDR3 protein: CAISGATRDQPQHF. CDR3 in DNA: TGTGCCATCAGTGGGGCCACGCGGGACCAGCCCCAGCATTTT.

The chain joins TRBV24-1 to TRBJ2-1, with TRBD2 matching 16 bases. There are 16 residues in the CDR3. V lost 4 bases and J lost 12; bases outside the gene matches: 8. Germline values: CDR1 KGHDR, CDR2 SFDVKD. The CDR3 DNA follows: TGTGCCACCAGTGAATCCGGGACTAGCGGGAGGGCGGCGCAGTTCTTC. The encoded protein is CATSESGTSGRAAQFF.

This clonotype was detected many times. The chain is built from TRBV6-5 and TRBJ1-4, with 9 nucleotides matching TRBD1. V gave up 6 bases and J gave up 8 bases; unmatched junction bases: 7. The length of the CDR3 is 14 residues. Germline assignment: CDR1 MNHEY and CDR2 SVGAGI. The CDR3 DNA sequence: TGTGCCAGCAGAACGACAGGGGGAGGGGAAAAACTGTTTTTT. Translating it yields CASRTTGGGEKLFF.

This clonotype was counted many times. The rearrangement joins TRBV27 to TRBJ1-6; D remains ambiguous. The CDR3 runs 11 residues. The germline V gene has CDR1 MNHEY and CDR2 SMNVEV (reference sequence). Here the CDR3 reads CAGGRNSPLHF. In DNA, the CDR3 is TGTGCGGGAGGGCGGAATTCACCCCTCCACTTT.

This clonotype is classed as medium-sized. This chain joins TRBV10-3 and TRBJ1-6; 7 nucleotides line up with TRBD1. CDR1 ENHRY and CDR2 SYGVKD come from the germline V gene. There are 16 residues in the CDR3. The V segment lost 5 bases and the J segment 5 bases; nucleotides outside the gene matches: 9. CDR3 bases: TGTGCCATCAGTTGGACAGGAGACATCAATAATTCACCCCTCCACTTT. It codes for CAISWTGDINNSPLHF.